This passage covers 22 T cell receptor beta chains from one sample sequenced in a study of CD8 T cells in Susac syndrome. With random hexamers, 0.5 to 1 ug RNA was reverse transcribed. Each CDR3 protein is one row after TCRdb ran MiXCR on the immunoSEQ multiplex PCR reads. This table has fewer than 250,000 distinct CDR3 sequences, approximately 94% appearing once. The sample was CD4+ T cells from PBMCs. These receptors were taken from a human donor in good health.

The genes are TRBV12-3 or TRBV12-4 and TRBJ2-1, with 14 bases lining up with TRBD2. CDR3 length: 15 residues. Trimming at V came to 4 bases and at J to 7 bases, leaving 3 bases not matched to a gene. CDR3 protein: CASSSGLAGGNEQFF. Written as DNA, the CDR3 is TGTGCCAGCAGTTCCGGACTAGCGGGGGGTAATGAGCAGTTCTTC.

This rearrangement joins TRBV15 to TRBJ1-5; possibly TRBD1 for D (5 bases). Germline V gene sequence: CDR1 LNHNV, CDR2 YYDKDF (reference sequence). The V end lost 3 bases, the J end lost 4 bases, and 16 bases lay between the germline ends. CDR3 size: 16 residues. This CDR3 is CATSRPHGGGNQPQHF. The DNA of the CDR3 is TGTGCCACCAGCAGGCCTCACGGGGGTGGGAATCAGCCCCAGCATTTT.

This sequence joins TRBV29-1 and TRBJ1-1; tentative D call: TRBD1 (6 bases). Germline CDR1 and CDR2: SQVTM and ANQGSEA. The CDR3 loop spans 12 amino acids. The V and J ends lost 6 bases and 0 bases respectively, with 8 bases between them. CDR3 region: CSVTGLNTEAFF. The CDR3 DNA is TGCAGCGTAACAGGGTTGAACACTGAAGCTTTCTTT.

The chain joins TRBV5-6 to TRBJ2-1, with 14 bases identical to TRBD2. The CDR3 consists of 21 residues. V shed 4 bases, J shed 0 bases, and the junction held 15 bases outside the gene matches. The V gene's germline CDR1 is SGHDT and CDR2 YYEEEE. The CDR3 spells CASSPMHGTSGGPSSYNEQFF. The CDR3 DNA follows: TGTGCCAGCAGCCCGATGCATGGGACTAGCGGGGGCCCAAGCTCCTACAATGAGCAGTTCTTC.

The chain links TRBV6-2 or TRBV6-3 to TRBJ1-3, with unresolved D. The CDR3 is 13 residues long. Trimming pared 4 bases from V and 2 bases from J, leaving 6 bases between. Germline CDR1 and CDR2: MNHEY and SVGEGT. For the CDR3, the DNA is TGTGCCAGCAGTTTCCCTCCTGGAAACACCATATATTTT. This encodes CASSFPPGNTIYF.

The chain uses TRBV6-6 and TRBJ2-6; D is unresolved. Germline loops: CDR1 MNHNY, CDR2 SVGAGI (reference sequence). CDR3 length equals 12 residues. V gave up 5 bases and J gave up 2 bases, with 1 base separating them. The CDR3, as DNA: TGTGCCAGCAGTCCTGGGGCCAACGTCCTGACTTTC. Translation gives CASSPGANVLTF.

The chain joins TRBV6-6 to TRBJ1-5; D unresolved. CDR1 and CDR2 (germline): MNHNY, SVGAGI (reference sequence). The V end was cut by 7 bases, the J end by 7 bases, with 20 bases between. CDR3 length equals 15 residues. CDR3 protein: CASTSNRAKGQPQHF. CDR3 bases: TGTGCCAGCACCTCTAATCGGGCTAAAGGGCAGCCCCAGCATTTT.

The chain recombines TRBV3-1 with TRBJ2-1; 7 bases fit TRBD2. The CDR3 has 14 amino acids. V shed 0 bases, J shed 11 bases, and the junction held 7 bases outside the gene matches. Germline assignment: CDR1 LGHDT and CDR2 YNNKEL (reference sequence). The DNA for the CDR3 is TGTGCCAGCAGCCAAGAGACCCCTAGCGGAAAGCAGTTCTTC. Translating gives CASSQETPSGKQFF.

The rearrangement joins TRBV7-2 to TRBJ2-4, with 9 positions matching TRBD2. This CDR3 is 16 amino acids long. Germline loops: CDR1 SGHTA, CDR2 FQGNSA. The V gene end was trimmed by 2 bases and the J gene end by 10 bases; junction bases not matched to a gene: 12. Here the CDR3 reads CASSLSGLAGFEIQYF. The CDR3 DNA reads TGTGCCAGCAGCTTATCTGGGCTAGCGGGGTTTGAGATTCAGTACTTC.

This clonotype was found once. The chain combines TRBV4-1 with TRBJ1-1, with 9 bases lining up with TRBD1. The CDR3 length is 15 residues. The germline V gene encodes CDR1 MGHRA and CDR2 YSYEKL. With V trimmed by 2 bases and J by 5 bases, 6 bases remained unmatched. The CDR3 here is CASSQIRDRATEAFF. CDR3 nucleotides: TGCGCCAGCAGCCAAATCCGGGACAGGGCGACTGAAGCTTTCTTT.

This rearrangement joins TRBV12-3 or TRBV12-4 to TRBJ1-4; TRBD1 matches 9 bases. With V trimmed by 10 bases and J by 7 bases, 10 bases remained unmatched. This CDR3 has 14 residues. The CDR3: CATARGTGREKLFF. The CDR3 coding sequence is TGTGCCACCGCCCGGGGGACAGGGCGTGAAAAACTGTTTTTT.

There are a few counts of this clonotype. The V and J genes are TRBV2 and TRBJ1-2; maybe TRBD1 (6 bases). This CDR3 contains 12 residues. V was pared by 5 bases and J by 4 bases, with 8 bases between. Per germline, CDR1 SNHLY and CDR2 FYNNEI. The DNA of the CDR3 is TGTGCCAGCAGTAGGACAGTCTATGGCTACACCTTC. Translating gives CASSRTVYGYTF.

The J gene is TRBJ1-1, the V gene TRBV7-2, with D maybe TRBD1 (5 bases). The CDR3 sequence is 14 residues long. The ends were cut back, 4 bases at V and 4 bases at J, with 13 bases in the middle. The germline CDR1 and CDR2 sequences are SGHTA and FQGNSA. CDR3 region: CASSSTKGITEAFF. As DNA, the CDR3 is TGTGCCAGCAGCTCAACGAAGGGGATCACTGAAGCTTTCTTT. The complete variable domain, with remaining parts taken from reference TRBV7-2 and TRBJ1-1, reads GAGVSQSPSNKVTEKGKDVELRCDPISGHTALYWYRQSLGQGLEFLIYFQGNSAPDKSGLPSDRFSAERTGGSVSTLTIQRTQQEDSAVYLCASSSTKGITEAFFGQGTRLTVV.

The J gene is TRBJ2-2, the V gene TRBV20-1, with D perhaps matching TRBD1 (5 bases). The V gene's germline CDR1 is DFQATT and CDR2 SNEGSKA (reference sequence). Trimming pared 3 bases from V and 1 base from J, leaving 9 bases between. CDR3 length: 14 amino acids. The CDR3 DNA reads TGCAGTGCTAGGTTACAGGTGAACACCGGGGAGCTGTTTTTT. Translated, it gives CSARLQVNTGELFF.

The V gene is TRBV19, the J gene TRBJ2-1, with 8 bases matching TRBD2. The V gene end was trimmed by 5 bases and the J gene end by 4 bases; junction bases not matched to a gene: 13. The CDR3 spans 17 residues. Germline CDR1 and CDR2: LNHDA and SQIVND (reference sequence). CDR3 loop: CASSPLVAGGHYNEQFF. The CDR3 DNA follows: TGTGCCAGTAGTCCCCTTGTGGCGGGGGGCCATTACAATGAGCAGTTCTTC.

This chain uses TRBV5-1 with TRBJ2-1, with D tentatively TRBD2 (6 bases). The CDR3 has 16 residues. The V end was cut by 4 bases, the J end by 0 bases, with 14 bases between. Germline V lookup: CDR1 SGHRS, CDR2 YFSETQ. CDR3 residues: CASSRDGGSSYNEQFF. CDR3 in DNA: TGCGCCAGCAGCCGAGACGGGGGATCCTCCTACAATGAGCAGTTCTTC.

This rearrangement joins TRBV7-2 to TRBJ2-7; D remains unclear. V lost 4 bases and J lost 0, with 10 bases in between. The CDR3 is made up of 14 amino acids. Germline CDR1 is SGHTA and CDR2 is FQGNSA. In nucleotides, the CDR3 is TGTGCCAGCAGCTCACCGGCCCCCTCCTACGAGCAGTACTTC. This encodes CASSSPAPSYEQYF.

The chain uses TRBV3-1 and TRBJ2-3, with 9 positions matching TRBD2. The V and J ends lost 7 bases and 3 bases, in that order; junction bases with no gene match: 8. Germline V CDR1 and CDR2: LGHDT, YNNKEL (reference sequence). The CDR3 consists of 15 residues. The CDR3 bases are TGTGCCAGCACCCCCTTCGCGGGGGGGACAGATACGCAGTATTTT. Its translation is CASTPFAGGTDTQYF.

The rearrangement uses TRBV7-2 and TRBJ2-3; no clear D gene. Germline CDR1 reads SGHTA; CDR2 reads FQGNSA. There are 12 residues in the CDR3. V was pared by 2 bases and J by 6 bases, with 6 bases between. CDR3 in amino acids: CASSLIRDTQYF. In DNA, the CDR3 is TGTGCCAGCAGCTTAATCCGGGATACGCAGTATTTT. Filled out from reference TRBV7-2 and TRBJ2-3, the complete variable domain reads GAGVSQSPSNKVTEKGKDVELRCDPISGHTALYWYRQSLGQGLEFLIYFQGNSAPDKSGLPSDRFSAERTGGSVSTLTIQRTQQEDSAVYLCASSLIRDTQYFGPGTRLTVL.

The chain joins TRBV5-1 to TRBJ2-4; D unclear. In germline, CDR1 is SGHRS, CDR2 YFSETQ. V was trimmed by 4 bases and J by 0 bases, leaving 20 bases between them. This CDR3 is 18 amino acids long. The CDR3 DNA reads TGCGCCAGCAGCCCGTTACTCGGACGGCCTCTAGCCAAAAACATTCAGTACTTC. Translated: CASSPLLGRPLAKNIQYF.

The rearrangement joins TRBV21-1 to TRBJ2-7; the table assigns TRBD2, which was not confirmed against the DNA. TRBV21-1 is labeled a pseudogene. The CDR3 is 15 amino acids. The CDR3: CASSILGVSLGEQYF. The CDR3 DNA sequence: TGTGCCAGCAGCATACTAGGGGTCAGCTTAGGCGAGCAGTACTTC.

This clonotype was detected only a few times. The chain carries TRBV5-4 and TRBJ2-2; 8 bases are shared with TRBD2. CDR1 and CDR2 (germline): SGHNT, YYREEE (reference sequence). There are 16 residues in the CDR3. V shed 4 bases, J shed 1 base, and the junction held 6 bases outside the gene matches. This CDR3 is CASSSPGLENTGELFF. CDR3 nucleotides: TGTGCCAGCAGCAGCCCGGGACTAGAGAACACCGGGGAGCTGTTTTTT.